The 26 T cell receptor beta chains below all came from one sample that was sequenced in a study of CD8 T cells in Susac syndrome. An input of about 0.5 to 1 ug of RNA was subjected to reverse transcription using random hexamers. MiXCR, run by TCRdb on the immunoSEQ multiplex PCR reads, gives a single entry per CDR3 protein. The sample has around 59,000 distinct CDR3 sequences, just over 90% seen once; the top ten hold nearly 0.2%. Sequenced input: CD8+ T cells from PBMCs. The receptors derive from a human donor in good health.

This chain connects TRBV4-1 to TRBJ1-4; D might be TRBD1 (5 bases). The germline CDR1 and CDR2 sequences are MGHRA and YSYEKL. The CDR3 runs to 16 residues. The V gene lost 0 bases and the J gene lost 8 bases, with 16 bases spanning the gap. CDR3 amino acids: CASSQEFGGAGEKLFF. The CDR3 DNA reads TGCGCCAGCAGCCAAGAATTTGGCGGGGCCGGGGAAAAACTGTTTTTT.

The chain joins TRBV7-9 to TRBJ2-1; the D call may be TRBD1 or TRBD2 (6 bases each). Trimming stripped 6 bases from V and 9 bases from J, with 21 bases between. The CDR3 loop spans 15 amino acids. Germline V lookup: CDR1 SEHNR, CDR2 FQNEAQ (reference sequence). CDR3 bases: TGTGCCAGCAGGGTCAGGGGCGGGGAGGAAGGTGAGCAGTTCTTC. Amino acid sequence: CASRVRGGEEGEQFF.

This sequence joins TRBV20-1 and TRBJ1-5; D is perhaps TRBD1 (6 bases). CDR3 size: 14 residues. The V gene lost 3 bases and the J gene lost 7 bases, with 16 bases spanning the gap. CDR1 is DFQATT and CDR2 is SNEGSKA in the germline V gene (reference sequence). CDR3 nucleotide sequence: TGCAGTGCTAGGATCAGGGGTAGTTACCAGCCCCAGCATTTT. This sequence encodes CSARIRGSYQPQHF.

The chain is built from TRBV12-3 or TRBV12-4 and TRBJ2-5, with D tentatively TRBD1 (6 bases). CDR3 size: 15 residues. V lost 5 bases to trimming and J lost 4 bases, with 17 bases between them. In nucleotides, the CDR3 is TGTGCCAGCAGTCGTTCAGAACAGGGACGAGAGACCCAGTACTTC. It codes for CASSRSEQGRETQYF.

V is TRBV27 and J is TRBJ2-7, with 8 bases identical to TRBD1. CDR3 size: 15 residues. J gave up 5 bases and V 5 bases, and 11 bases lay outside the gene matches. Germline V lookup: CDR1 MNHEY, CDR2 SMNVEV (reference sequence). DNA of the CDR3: TGTGCCAGCAGTCTTACCGGGACAGGTCTCGACGAGCAGTACTTC. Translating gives CASSLTGTGLDEQYF.

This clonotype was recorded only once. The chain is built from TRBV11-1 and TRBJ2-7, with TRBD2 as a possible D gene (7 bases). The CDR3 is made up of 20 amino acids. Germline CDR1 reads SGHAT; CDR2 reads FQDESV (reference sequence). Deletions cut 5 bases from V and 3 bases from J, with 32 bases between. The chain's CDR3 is CASSQSLGGDASAPYYEQYF. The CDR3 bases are TGTGCCAGCAGCCAGTCATTAGGGGGGGACGCCTCAGCACCCTACTACGAGCAGTACTTC.

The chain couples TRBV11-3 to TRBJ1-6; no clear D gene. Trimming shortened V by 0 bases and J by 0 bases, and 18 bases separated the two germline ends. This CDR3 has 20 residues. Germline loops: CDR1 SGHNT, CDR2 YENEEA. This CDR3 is CASSLDRAAQRGSYNSPLHF. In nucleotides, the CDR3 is TGTGCCAGCAGCTTAGATCGGGCCGCACAGCGGGGCTCCTATAATTCACCCCTCCACTTT.

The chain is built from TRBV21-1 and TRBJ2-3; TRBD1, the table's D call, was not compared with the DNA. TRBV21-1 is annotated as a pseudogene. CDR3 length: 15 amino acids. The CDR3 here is CASSSGTGGTDTQYF. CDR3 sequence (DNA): TGTGCCAGCAGCAGCGGGACAGGGGGAACAGATACGCAGTATTTT.

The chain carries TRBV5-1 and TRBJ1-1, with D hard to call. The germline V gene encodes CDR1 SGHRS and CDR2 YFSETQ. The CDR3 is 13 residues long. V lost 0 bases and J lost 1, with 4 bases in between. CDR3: CASSLDTNTEAFF. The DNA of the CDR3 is TGCGCCAGCAGCTTGGACACGAACACTGAAGCTTTCTTT.

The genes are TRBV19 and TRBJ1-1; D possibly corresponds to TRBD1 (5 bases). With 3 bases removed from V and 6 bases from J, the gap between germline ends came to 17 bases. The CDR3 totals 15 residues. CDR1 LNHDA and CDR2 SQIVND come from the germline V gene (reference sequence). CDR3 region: CASSMRAGGEPEAFF. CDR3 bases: TGTGCCAGTAGTATGAGGGCGGGAGGGGAGCCTGAAGCTTTCTTT.

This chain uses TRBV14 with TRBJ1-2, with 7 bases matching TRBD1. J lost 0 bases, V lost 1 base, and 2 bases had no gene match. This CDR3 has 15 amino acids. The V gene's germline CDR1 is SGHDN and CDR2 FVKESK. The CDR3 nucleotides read TGTGCCAGCAGCCAAGTCGACAGGGCTAACTATGGCTACACCTTC. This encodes CASSQVDRANYGYTF.

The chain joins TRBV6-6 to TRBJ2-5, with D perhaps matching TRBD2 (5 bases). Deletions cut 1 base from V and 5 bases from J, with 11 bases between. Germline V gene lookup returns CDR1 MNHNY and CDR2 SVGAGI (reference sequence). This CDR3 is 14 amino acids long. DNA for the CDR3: TGTGCCAGCAGTTACTTCGGGAACGGCGAGACCCAGTACTTC. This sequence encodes CASSYFGNGETQYF.

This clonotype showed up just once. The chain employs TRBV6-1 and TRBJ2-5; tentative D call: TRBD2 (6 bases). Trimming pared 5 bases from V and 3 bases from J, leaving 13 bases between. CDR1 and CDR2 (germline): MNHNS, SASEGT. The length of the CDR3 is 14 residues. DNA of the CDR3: TGTGCCAGCAGTTCCTTGGGGGGTGAAGAGACCCAGTACTTC. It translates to CASSSLGGEETQYF.

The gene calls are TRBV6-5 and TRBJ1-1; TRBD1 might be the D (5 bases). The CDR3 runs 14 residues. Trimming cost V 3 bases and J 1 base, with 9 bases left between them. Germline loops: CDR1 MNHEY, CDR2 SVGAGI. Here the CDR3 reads CASSYSTANTEAFF. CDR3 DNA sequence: TGTGCCAGCAGTTATTCGACAGCGAACACTGAAGCTTTCTTT.

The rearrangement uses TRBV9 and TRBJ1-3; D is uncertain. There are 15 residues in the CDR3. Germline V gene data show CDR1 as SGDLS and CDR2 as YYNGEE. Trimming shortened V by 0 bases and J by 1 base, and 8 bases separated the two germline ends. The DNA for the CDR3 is TGTGCCAGCAGCGTAGGTGCGGGGTCTGGAAACACCATATATTTT. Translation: CASSVGAGSGNTIYF.

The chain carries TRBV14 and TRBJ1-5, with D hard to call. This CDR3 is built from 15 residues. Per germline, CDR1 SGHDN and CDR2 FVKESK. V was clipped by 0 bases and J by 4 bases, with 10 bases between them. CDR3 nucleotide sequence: TGTGCCAGCAGCCAAGATACAACGGCGAATCAGCCCCAGCATTTT. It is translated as CASSQDTTANQPQHF.

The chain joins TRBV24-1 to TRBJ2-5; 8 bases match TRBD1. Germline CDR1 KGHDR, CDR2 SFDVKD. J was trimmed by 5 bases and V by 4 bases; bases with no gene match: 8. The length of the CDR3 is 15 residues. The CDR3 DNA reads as TGTGCCACCAGTGACGGCAGGGGGCTTGAGGAGACCCAGTACTTC. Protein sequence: CATSDGRGLEETQYF.

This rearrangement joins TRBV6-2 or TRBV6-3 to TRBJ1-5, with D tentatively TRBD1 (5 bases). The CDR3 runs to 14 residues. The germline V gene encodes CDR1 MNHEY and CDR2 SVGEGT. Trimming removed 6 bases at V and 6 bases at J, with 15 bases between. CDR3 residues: CASSYRGSGQPQHF. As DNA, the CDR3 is TGTGCCAGCAGCTACCGGGGCTCCGGTCAGCCCCAGCATTTT.

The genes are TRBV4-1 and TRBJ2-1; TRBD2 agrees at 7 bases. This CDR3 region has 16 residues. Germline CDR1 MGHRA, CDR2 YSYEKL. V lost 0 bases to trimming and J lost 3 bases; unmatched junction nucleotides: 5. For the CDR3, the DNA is TGCGCCAGCAGCCAAGAATCGGCGGGGGACTACAATGAGCAGTTCTTC. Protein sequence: CASSQESAGDYNEQFF.

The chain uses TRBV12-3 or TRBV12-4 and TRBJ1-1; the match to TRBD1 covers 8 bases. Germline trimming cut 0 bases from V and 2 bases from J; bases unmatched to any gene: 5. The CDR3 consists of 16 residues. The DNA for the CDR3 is TGTGCCAGCAGTTTAGCCCTGGGACAGGATAACACTGAAGCTTTCTTT. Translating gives CASSLALGQDNTEAFF.

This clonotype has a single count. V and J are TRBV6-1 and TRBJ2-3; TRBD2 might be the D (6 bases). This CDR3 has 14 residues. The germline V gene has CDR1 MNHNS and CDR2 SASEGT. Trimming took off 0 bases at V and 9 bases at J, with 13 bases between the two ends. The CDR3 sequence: CASSEATLAITQYF. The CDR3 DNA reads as TGTGCCAGCAGTGAAGCCACCCTAGCGATCACGCAGTATTTT.

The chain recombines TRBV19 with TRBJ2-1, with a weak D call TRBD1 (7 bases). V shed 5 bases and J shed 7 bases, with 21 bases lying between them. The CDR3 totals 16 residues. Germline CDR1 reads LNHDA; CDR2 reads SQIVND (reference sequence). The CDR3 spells CASSLAEEGADNEQFF. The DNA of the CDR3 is TGTGCCAGTAGTCTTGCGGAGGAGGGGGCGGATAATGAGCAGTTCTTC.

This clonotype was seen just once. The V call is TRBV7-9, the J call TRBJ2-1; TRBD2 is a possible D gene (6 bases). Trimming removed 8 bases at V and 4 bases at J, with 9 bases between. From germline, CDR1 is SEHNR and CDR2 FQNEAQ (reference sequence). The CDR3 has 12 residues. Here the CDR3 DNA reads TGTGCCAGCGTCGGAGGGTACAATGAGCAGTTCTTC. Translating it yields CASVGGYNEQFF.

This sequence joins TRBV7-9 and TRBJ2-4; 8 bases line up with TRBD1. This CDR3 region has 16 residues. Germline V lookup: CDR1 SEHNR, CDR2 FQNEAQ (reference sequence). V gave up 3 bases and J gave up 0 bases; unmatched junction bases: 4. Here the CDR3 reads CASSFGQGIAKNIQYF. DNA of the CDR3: TGTGCCAGCAGCTTCGGACAGGGCATAGCCAAAAACATTCAGTACTTC. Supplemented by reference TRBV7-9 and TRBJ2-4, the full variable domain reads DTGVSQNPRHKITKRGQNVTFRCDPISEHNRLYWYRQTLGQGPEFLTYFQNEAQLEKSRLLSDRFSAERPKGSFSTLEIQRTEQGDSAMYLCASSFGQGIAKNIQYFGAGTRLSVL.

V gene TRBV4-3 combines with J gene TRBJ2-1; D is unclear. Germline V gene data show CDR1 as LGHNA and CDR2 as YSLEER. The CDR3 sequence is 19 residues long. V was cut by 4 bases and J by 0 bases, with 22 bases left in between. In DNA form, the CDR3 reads TGCGCCAGCAGCCCGAGTTGGGGTACCGCGACCCTCTCCTACAATGAGCAGTTCTTC. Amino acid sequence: CASSPSWGTATLSYNEQFF.

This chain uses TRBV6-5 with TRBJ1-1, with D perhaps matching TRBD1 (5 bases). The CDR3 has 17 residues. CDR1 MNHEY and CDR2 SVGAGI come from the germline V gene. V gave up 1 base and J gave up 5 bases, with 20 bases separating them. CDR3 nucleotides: TGTGCCAGCAGTTACTTGCTCCCGGGACGGGGCGGGACTGAAGCTTTCTTT. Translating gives CASSYLLPGRGGTEAFF.